This T cell receptor beta chain is from a study of HIV-infected patients and healthy controls. Overall study results and limits: In HIV-infected patients, the apparent post-therapy Gini index recovery did not replicate in size-matched data. Diversity differences between study cohorts were not due to their slight age and sex differences.

The repertoire came from unfractionated whole blood and reflected all unsorted peripheral T cells. This clonotype occurred many times. Its antigen is currently unknown. Reverse transcription used approximately 500 ng RNA and constant-region primers for alpha and beta. Each of the alpha and beta chains got its own library through chain-specific third strand synthesis with indices. The cDNA received a 5' RACE adapter containing a random hexamer plus an SP2 sequencing primer site. The library had 12-nucleotide molecular identifiers formed by two random hexamers joined together. TCRdb reanalysed the 5' RACE reads using MiXCR and keeps one entry per CDR3 protein. The sample holds about 15,000 distinct CDR3 sequences, approximately 5% seen once. The sequence came from an adult in good health. The specimen sequenced was blood.

CDR3: CSASTGVGYEQYF. In DNA form, the CDR3 reads TGCAGTGCCTCGACTGGCGTGGGGTACGAGCAGTACTTC. The V and J genes are TRBV20-1 and TRBJ2-7; D not resolved. Looked up from germline, CDR1 is DFQATT and CDR2 is SNEGSKA (reference sequence). The CDR3 spans 13 residues. The V end was cut by 6 bases, the J end by 4 bases, with 16 bases between.